The 8 T cell receptor beta chains in this list originate from one sample, sequenced in a study of T cell responses to AZD1222 COVID-19 vaccine. Profiled with immunoSEQ multiplex PCR; TCRdb holds only in-frame clones, not every one. The sample holds around 170,000 clones; just over 90% are singletons and the top ten take 0.75% to 1%. This material consisted of peripheral blood, taken on day 0 of AZD1222 vaccination. The receptors shown here come from an adult in good health.

The sample holds one count of this clone. The V and J genes are TRBV2 and TRBJ1-2; TRBD1 is a possible D gene (5 bases). Germline CDR1 reads SNHLY; CDR2 reads FYNNEI. CDR3 length: 15 residues. V was shortened by 5 bases and J by 5 bases, with 18 bases between the two germline ends. The CDR3 region is CASSRQPQHEYGYTF. For the CDR3, the DNA is TGTGCCAGCAGTAGACAGCCCCAGCATGAGTATGGCTACACCTTC.

The genes are TRBV9 and TRBJ1-5; maybe TRBD1 (5 bases). CDR3 length equals 15 residues. Germline assignment: CDR1 SGDLS and CDR2 YYNGEE. The V end was cut by 6 bases, the J end by 2 bases, with 15 bases between. This chain's CDR3 is CASTQGPGGNQPQHF. In nucleotides, the CDR3 is TGTGCCAGCACCCAGGGCCCCGGGGGCAATCAGCCCCAGCATTTT.

The CDR3 bases are TGCGCCAGCAGCCAGTTTCTCGGGGGGATTGGGTACGAGCAGTACTTC. Translated: CASSQFLGGIGYEQYF. The rearrangement links TRBV4-3 to TRBJ2-7, with TRBD2 matching 7 bases. The CDR3 length is 16 residues. With 3 bases clipped from V and 4 bases from J, the junction kept 12 bases outside the gene matches. Per the germline V gene, CDR1 is LGHNA and CDR2 is YSLEER.

The chain has TRBV18 and TRBJ2-3; the D gene is possibly TRBD2 (6 bases). The V end was cut by 1 base, the J end by 5 bases, with 10 bases between. Germline values: CDR1 KGHSH, CDR2 LQKENI. This CDR3 has 14 amino acids. The CDR3 nucleotides read TGTGCCAGCTCACCACTGACGGGAGAAGATACGCAGTATTTT. Its translation: CASSPLTGEDTQYF. The complete variable domain, with remaining parts taken from reference TRBV18 and TRBJ2-3, reads NAGVMQNPRHLVRRRGQEARLRCSPMKGHSHVYWYRQLPEEGLKFMVYLQKENIIDESGMPKERFSAEFPKEGPSILRIQQVVRGDSAAYFCASSPLTGEDTQYFGPGTRLTVL.

This chain joins TRBV20-1 and TRBJ1-2; the D is unclear. V was pared by 6 bases and J by 4 bases, with 9 bases between. The CDR3 spans 11 residues. Germline CDR1 and CDR2: DFQATT and SNEGSKA (reference sequence). CDR3 residues: CSATGAYGYTF. The CDR3, as DNA: TGCAGTGCAACGGGAGCCTATGGCTACACCTTC.

V and J are TRBV19 and TRBJ1-1, with 7 positions matching TRBD1. Germline V CDR1 and CDR2: LNHDA, SQIVND (reference sequence). The V and J ends lost 9 bases and 3 bases, in that order; junction bases with no gene match: 7. The CDR3 is 13 residues long. CDR3 in amino acids: CASLKGAYTEAFF. CDR3 coding DNA: TGTGCCAGCCTAAAGGGGGCTTACACTGAAGCTTTCTTT. Full variable domain (outside the CDR3, taken from reference TRBV19 and TRBJ1-1): DGGITQSPKYLFRKEGQNVTLSCEQNLNHDAMYWYRQDPGQGLRLIYYSQIVNDFQKGDIAEGYSVSREKKESFPLTVTSAQKNPTAFYLCASLKGAYTEAFFGQGTRLTVV.

The chain joins TRBV6-5 to TRBJ2-7; TRBD1 matches 7 bases. The CDR3 totals 15 residues. J gave up 1 base and V 5 bases, and 8 bases lay outside the gene matches. The germline V gene has CDR1 MNHEY and CDR2 SVGAGI. For the CDR3, the DNA is TGTGCCAGCAGTACCATTTGGACAGGTTCCTACGAGCAGTACTTC. This sequence encodes CASSTIWTGSYEQYF.

This chain links TRBV5-1 with TRBJ2-2; a weak D match, TRBD2 (6 bases). This CDR3 contains 15 residues. Germline CDR1 reads SGHRS; CDR2 reads YFSETQ. The ends were cut back, 3 bases at V and 0 bases at J, with 9 bases in the middle. The CDR3 DNA sequence: TGCGCCAGCAGCTCGGGAGATCCGAACACCGGGGAGCTGTTTTTT. Residues: CASSSGDPNTGELFF.